The 2 T cell receptor beta chains reported below all come from one sample, sequenced in a study of T cell repertoires in cytomegalovirus infection. TCRdb passed the reads through MiXCR, listing each CDR3 protein once. In the table there are 200,000 to 300,000 distinct CDR3 sequences, 12% to 15% of which are singletons. Sequenced material: PBMCs. These receptors were obtained from a human donor in good health (CMV status not recorded). Some clones in this sample may be carry-over from other donors' samples.

CDR3 amino acids: CASSGTGQGDNEQFF. The CDR3 nucleotides read TGTGCCAGCAGCGGTACGGGACAGGGGGACAATGAGCAGTTCTTC. The chain has TRBV5-6 and TRBJ2-1; 11 bases map to TRBD1. Trimming took 4 bases from V and 5 from J; bases not matched to a gene: 5. Germline V gives CDR1 SGHDT, CDR2 YYEEEE. The CDR3 covers 15 residues.

This clonotype was detected many times. The chain is built from TRBV28 and TRBJ1-5; 7 nucleotides align to TRBD1. V was pared by 5 bases and J by 6 bases, with 7 bases of the junction left unmatched. The CDR3 covers 14 residues. Germline-derived CDR1 and CDR2 are MDHEN and SYDVKM. CDR3 bases: TGTGCCAGCAGTCGGGGACAGTCCCGTCAGCCCCAGCATTTT. Amino acids: CASSRGQSRQPQHF.